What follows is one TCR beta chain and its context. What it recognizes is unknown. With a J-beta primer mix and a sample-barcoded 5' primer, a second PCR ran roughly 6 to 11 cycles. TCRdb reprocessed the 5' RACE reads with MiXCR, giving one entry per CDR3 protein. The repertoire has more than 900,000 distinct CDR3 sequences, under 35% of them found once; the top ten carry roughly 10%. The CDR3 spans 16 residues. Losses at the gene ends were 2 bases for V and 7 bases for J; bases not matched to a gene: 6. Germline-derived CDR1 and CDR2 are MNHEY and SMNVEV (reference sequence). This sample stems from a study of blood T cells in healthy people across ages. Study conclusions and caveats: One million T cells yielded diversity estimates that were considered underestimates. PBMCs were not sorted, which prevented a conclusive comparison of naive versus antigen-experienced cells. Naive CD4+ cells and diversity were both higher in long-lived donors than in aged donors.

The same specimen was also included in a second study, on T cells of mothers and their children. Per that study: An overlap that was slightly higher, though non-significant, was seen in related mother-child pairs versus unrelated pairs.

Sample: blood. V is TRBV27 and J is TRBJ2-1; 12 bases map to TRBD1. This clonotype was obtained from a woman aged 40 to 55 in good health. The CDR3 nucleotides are TGTGCCAGCAGTTTACTGGGACAGGGGGCCTCAAATGAGCAGTTCTTC. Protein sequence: CASSLLGQGASNEQFF.